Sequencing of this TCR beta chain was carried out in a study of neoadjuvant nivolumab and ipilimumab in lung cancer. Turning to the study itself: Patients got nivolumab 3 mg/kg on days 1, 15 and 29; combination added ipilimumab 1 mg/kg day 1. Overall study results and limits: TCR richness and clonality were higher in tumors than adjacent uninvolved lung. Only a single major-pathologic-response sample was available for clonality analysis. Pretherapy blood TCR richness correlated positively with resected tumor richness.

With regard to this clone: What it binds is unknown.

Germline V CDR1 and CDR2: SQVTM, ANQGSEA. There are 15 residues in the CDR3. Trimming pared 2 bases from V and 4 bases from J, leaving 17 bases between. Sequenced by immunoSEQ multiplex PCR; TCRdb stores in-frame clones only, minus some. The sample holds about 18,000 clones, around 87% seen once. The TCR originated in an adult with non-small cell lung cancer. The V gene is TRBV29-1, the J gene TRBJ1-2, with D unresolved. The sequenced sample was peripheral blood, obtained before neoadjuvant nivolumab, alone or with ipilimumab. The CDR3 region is CSVEHRRNYLYGYTF. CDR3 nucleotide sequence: TGCAGCGTTGAACATCGCAGGAACTACCTCTATGGCTACACCTTC.